These 26 T cell receptor beta chains were all obtained from the same sample, sequenced in a study of cytomegalovirus exposure and HLA in healthy donors. The PCR had 60 Vbeta and 13 Jbeta primers. Profiled with immunoSEQ multiplex PCR; TCRdb holds only in-frame clones, not every one. The sample has some 120,000 clones, over 70% seen once. Sequences were obtained from PBMCs. Every receptor here comes from a woman in her forties in good health and CMV-seropositive.

This chain's CDR3 is CASSVDVGTEAFF. The CDR3 DNA reads as TGTGCCAGCAGCGTAGATGTCGGCACTGAAGCTTTCTTT. This chain links TRBV9 with TRBJ1-1; D is unresolved. The CDR3 contains 13 residues. V was cut by 0 bases and J by 4 bases, with 7 bases left in between. The germline gives CDR1 SGDLS, CDR2 YYNGEE.

The chain links TRBV6-5 to TRBJ1-2, with unresolved D. This CDR3 contains 14 residues. V shed 0 bases and J shed 6 bases, with 11 bases lying between them. The V gene's germline CDR1 is MNHEY and CDR2 SVGAGI. Here the CDR3 reads CASSYSGREHGYTF. CDR3 DNA: TGTGCCAGCAGTTACTCGGGGAGGGAACATGGCTACACCTTC.

V and J are TRBV11-2 and TRBJ1-1; a weak D match, TRBD1 (6 bases). Germline CDR1 is SGHAT and CDR2 is FQNNGV. Trimming took off 1 base at V and 8 bases at J, with 8 bases between the two ends. This CDR3 has 12 residues. The CDR3 DNA reads as TGTGCCAGCAGCTTAGTGGGGACAGAAGCTTTCTTT. Its translation is CASSLVGTEAFF.

J is TRBJ2-1 and V is TRBV7-3; D not resolved. This CDR3 is 14 amino acids long. V lost 2 bases, J lost 8 bases, and 13 bases lay in between. CDR1 SGHTA and CDR2 FQGTGA come from the germline V gene. CDR3 nucleotide sequence: TGTGCCAGCAGCTTAGGCGGTTCGGCCGATGAGCAGTTCTTC. This sequence encodes CASSLGGSADEQFF.

The CDR3 protein is CASSQFGAGGYTF. In DNA form, the CDR3 reads TGTGCCAGCAGCCAATTTGGGGCTGGGGGCTACACCTTC. The gene calls are TRBV16 and TRBJ1-2; the D gene is possibly TRBD1 (5 bases). CDR3 size: 13 residues. Germline values: CDR1 KGHSY, CDR2 FQNENV. V dropped 1 base and J dropped 8 bases, with 11 bases sitting between them.

This chain uses TRBV4-2 with TRBJ2-3; 7 nucleotides line up with TRBD2. Trimming removed 1 base from V and 0 bases from J; junction bases left unmatched: 4. The CDR3 contains 16 residues. Germline values: CDR1 LGHNA, CDR2 YNFKEQ. The CDR3 spells CASSQGPSGSTDTQYF. The CDR3 coding sequence is TGTGCCAGCAGCCAAGGGCCTAGCGGTAGCACAGATACGCAGTATTTT.

This chain connects TRBV9 to TRBJ1-3; D is ambiguous. The CDR3 length is 16 residues. V gave up 0 bases and J gave up 0 bases, with 10 bases separating them. Per the germline V gene, CDR1 is SGDLS and CDR2 is YYNGEE. In nucleotides, the CDR3 is TGTGCCAGCAGCGTAGGTAGCGGACCCTCTGGAAACACCATATATTTT. Translation gives CASSVGSGPSGNTIYF.

This clone turned up a few times. V and J are TRBV10-1 and TRBJ2-1; no definite D call. V lost 5 bases, J lost 7 bases, and 15 bases lay in between. The CDR3 runs to 14 residues. Germline loops: CDR1 WNHNN, CDR2 SYGVQD (reference sequence). This CDR3 is CASSPPPSINEQFF. The CDR3, as DNA: TGCGCCAGCAGTCCGCCGCCCAGTATAAATGAGCAGTTCTTC.

CDR3 nucleotide sequence: TGTGCCAGCAGTTTACGGGACAGGGCCACTGAAGCTTTCTTT. This translates into CASSLRDRATEAFF. The rearrangement uses TRBV27 and TRBJ1-1; 9 bases fit TRBD1. The CDR3 has 14 amino acids. J was trimmed by 4 bases and V by 2 bases; bases with no gene match: 2. CDR1 and CDR2 from the germline V gene are MNHEY and SMNVEV (reference sequence).

V gene TRBV11-2 combines with J gene TRBJ1-2, with 9 bases identical to TRBD1. The germline V gene has CDR1 SGHAT and CDR2 FQNNGV. This CDR3 contains 15 residues. V shed 6 bases, J shed 0 bases, and the junction held 5 bases outside the gene matches. Here the CDR3 reads CASSGQGRANYGYTF. For the CDR3, the DNA is TGTGCCAGCAGTGGACAGGGGAGGGCTAACTATGGCTACACCTTC.

CDR3 amino acids: CASKSWRDGAGGYTF. The CDR3 nucleotides are TGTGCCAGCAAGAGTTGGAGAGACGGCGCCGGGGGCTACACCTTC. This chain uses TRBV5-5 with TRBJ1-2, with D unclear. V lost 6 bases and J lost 8, with 23 bases in between. Looked up from germline, CDR1 is SGHKS and CDR2 is YYEKEE (reference sequence). The CDR3 is made up of 15 amino acids.

The chain joins TRBV7-2 to TRBJ1-5; 7 bases are a match to TRBD1. The germline CDR1 and CDR2 sequences are SGHTA and FQGNSA. Losses at the gene ends were 0 bases for V and 0 bases for J; bases not matched to a gene: 5. The CDR3 is 17 residues long. CDR3 DNA: TGTGCCAGCAGCTTAGCACGAGGGACAGATAGCAATCAGCCCCAGCATTTT. It yields the protein CASSLARGTDSNQPQHF. Together with reference TRBV7-2 and TRBJ1-5, the CDR3 gives the full variable domain: GAGVSQSPSNKVTEKGKDVELRCDPISGHTALYWYRQSLGQGLEFLIYFQGNSAPDKSGLPSDRFSAERTGGSVSTLTIQRTQQEDSAVYLCASSLARGTDSNQPQHFGDGTRLSIL.

The chain recombines TRBV30 with TRBJ1-1, with 7 bases aligning to TRBD1. With 1 base clipped from V and 6 bases from J, the junction kept 5 bases outside the gene matches. In germline, CDR1 is GTSNPN, CDR2 SVGIG (reference sequence). CDR3 length: 13 residues. Here the CDR3 reads CAWSENRGAEAFF. The CDR3 DNA is TGTGCCTGGAGTGAAAACAGGGGAGCTGAAGCTTTCTTT.

The chain is built from TRBV11-3 and TRBJ2-7; D is possibly TRBD1 (6 bases). V was pared by 3 bases and J by 6 bases, with 15 bases between. The germline CDR1 and CDR2 sequences are SGHNT and YENEEA. The CDR3 runs to 14 residues. CDR3 coding DNA: TGTGCCAGCAGCTTCCGCGGACAGCTTGGCGAGCAGTACTTC. It specifies CASSFRGQLGEQYF.

The chain links TRBV7-2 to TRBJ1-5, with D perhaps TRBD1 (6 bases). This CDR3 is built from 15 residues. CDR1 and CDR2 (germline): SGHTA, FQGNSA. V was trimmed by 1 base and J by 3 bases, leaving 10 bases between them. CDR3 in amino acids: CASSLDGQNNQPQHF. In nucleotides, the CDR3 is TGTGCCAGCAGCTTAGATGGACAGAACAATCAGCCCCAGCATTTT.

The chain recombines TRBV9 with TRBJ1-1; D remains unclear. V was cut by 0 bases and J by 6 bases, with 15 bases left in between. Germline CDR1 is SGDLS and CDR2 is YYNGEE. The CDR3 totals 15 residues. In nucleotides, the CDR3 is TGTGCCAGCAGCGTAGCCCCCACCTCGAGCTCTGAAGCTTTCTTT. This translates into CASSVAPTSSSEAFF. The whole variable domain, filled in from reference TRBV9 and TRBJ1-1, reads DSGVTQTPKHLITATGQRVTLRCSPRSGDLSVYWYQQSLDQGLQFLIQYYNGEERAKGNILERFSAQQFPDLHSELNLSSLELGDSALYFCASSVAPTSSSEAFFGQGTRLTVV.

The chain has TRBV5-5 and TRBJ1-2, with a weak D call TRBD1 (5 bases). The V and J ends lost 4 bases and 6 bases respectively, with 13 bases between them. CDR3 length equals 13 residues. Per germline, CDR1 SGHKS and CDR2 YYEKEE (reference sequence). CDR3 region: CASSPPDSNGYTF. The CDR3 DNA follows: TGTGCCAGCAGCCCTCCCGACAGCAATGGCTACACCTTC.

The genes are TRBV5-1 and TRBJ2-3; 8 nucleotides match TRBD2. Per germline, CDR1 SGHRS and CDR2 YFSETQ. Trimming at V came to 4 bases and at J to 2 bases, leaving 3 bases not matched to a gene. There are 14 residues in the CDR3. CDR3 DNA sequence: TGCGCCAGCAGCGCGGGAGGTTACACAGATACGCAGTATTTT. This gives the protein CASSAGGYTDTQYF. The whole variable domain, remainder taken from reference TRBV5-1 and TRBJ2-3, is KAGVTQTPRYLIKTRGQQVTLSCSPISGHRSVSWYQQTPGQGLQFLFEYFSETQRNKGNFPGRFSGRQFSNSRSEMNVSTLELGDSALYLCASSAGGYTDTQYFGPGTRLTVL.

This rearrangement joins TRBV18 to TRBJ2-5, with TRBD1 identical over 8 bases. V shed 5 bases and J 5 bases; nucleotides not matched to a gene: 10. Germline loops: CDR1 KGHSH, CDR2 LQKENI. The CDR3 loop spans 15 amino acids. The CDR3 nucleotides are TGTGCCAGCTCAAAGCAGGGGGCCTCGAGGGAGACCCAGTACTTC. This codes for CASSKQGASRETQYF.

This chain links TRBV19 with TRBJ2-7, with 9 nucleotides matching TRBD2. Per germline, CDR1 LNHDA and CDR2 SQIVND (reference sequence). This CDR3 comprises 15 residues. Trimming removed 1 base from V and 3 bases from J; junction bases left unmatched: 4. Written as DNA, the CDR3 is TGTGCCAGTAGTATAGTGAATAGCGGGGGCTACGAGCAGTACTTC. Its protein product is CASSIVNSGGYEQYF.

The V and J genes are TRBV5-1 and TRBJ2-5; 10 bases agree with TRBD2. Germline CDR1 reads SGHRS; CDR2 reads YFSETQ. CDR3 length equals 14 residues. V lost 0 bases and J lost 9; bases outside the gene matches: 5. CDR3 amino acids: CASSLEASGGPQYF. The CDR3, as DNA: TGCGCCAGCAGCTTGGAGGCTAGCGGGGGCCCCCAGTACTTC.

The rearrangement links TRBV5-1 to TRBJ2-3; possible D gene TRBD2, 5 bases. Germline CDR1 SGHRS, CDR2 YFSETQ. This CDR3 region has 15 residues. Trimming removed 0 bases from V and 5 bases from J, with 13 bases in between. The CDR3 coding sequence is TGCGCCAGCAGCTTGGGGCCAGAGGGAGTAGATACGCAGTATTTT. As protein: CASSLGPEGVDTQYF.

This clone was counted only a few times. The chain is built from TRBV25-1 and TRBJ1-1; 10 bases line up with TRBD1. The trim removed 9 bases at V and 5 bases at J, leaving 12 bases unmatched. Germline V gene data show CDR1 as MGHDK and CDR2 as SYGVNS. This CDR3 region has 15 residues. Written as DNA, the CDR3 is TGTGCCAGTCAGGAACGGACAGGGGGAACGACTGAAGCTTTCTTT. It is translated as CASQERTGGTTEAFF.

The rearrangement joins TRBV2 to TRBJ1-5; perhaps TRBD1 as D (5 bases). The CDR3 consists of 13 residues. Germline values: CDR1 SNHLY, CDR2 FYNNEI. V was pared by 7 bases and J by 7 bases, with 14 bases between. CDR3 bases: TGTGCCAGCACTGGCCGCGCAGGGCAGCCCCAGCATTTT. The encoded protein is CASTGRAGQPQHF.

This chain connects TRBV7-3 to TRBJ2-3; 8 nucleotides align to TRBD2. J was trimmed by 0 bases and V by 5 bases; bases with no gene match: 7. The CDR3 length is 16 residues. The germline gives CDR1 SGHTA, CDR2 FQGTGA. The CDR3 protein is CASSLRLAPSTDTQYF. The CDR3 coding sequence is TGTGCCAGCAGCCTGAGACTAGCGCCTAGCACAGATACGCAGTATTTT.

This chain joins TRBV19 and TRBJ1-2, with D hard to call. With 3 bases removed from V and 2 bases from J, the gap between germline ends came to 10 bases. This CDR3 is 14 amino acids long. CDR1 and CDR2 (germline): LNHDA, SQIVND (reference sequence). The CDR3 DNA sequence: TGTGCCAGTAGTATTGAAAGCCCCAACTATGGCTACACCTTC. Translated: CASSIESPNYGYTF.